The 10 T cell receptor beta chains reported below all come from one sample, sequenced in a study of response to subunit inactivated influenza vaccine. From the RT-PCR reads, TCRdb called clonotypes with MiXCR, one entry per CDR3 protein. The sample lists approximately 500,000 distinct CDR3 sequences, under 25% occurring once. These data were also filed under a second study, of T cells expressing NK-cell markers. That work adds: What made the TCR beta cDNA was 5'RACE template switching with UMIs.

The sequencing used CD4+ T cells sorted from PBMCs, collected less than 13 days after vaccination. All receptors come from a man aged 45 to 65 who received an inactivated influenza vaccine.

In this sample, this clonotype turned up many times. The V gene is TRBV7-2, the J gene TRBJ2-5; no clear D gene. The CDR3 has 11 residues. The V gene's germline CDR1 is SGHTA and CDR2 FQGNSA. V dropped 6 bases and J dropped 0 bases, with 2 bases sitting between them. The CDR3 nucleotides are TGTGCCAGCAGGAACCAAGAGACCCAGTACTTC. It encodes CASRNQETQYF.

This clonotype was seen a handful of times. This sequence joins TRBV14 and TRBJ2-2; 9 nucleotides agree with TRBD2. The CDR3 is 16 amino acids. The ends lost 0 bases at V and 5 bases at J; junction bases unmatched: 4. Germline CDR1 is SGHDN and CDR2 is FVKESK. CDR3 nucleotides: TGTGCCAGCAGCCAAGATTCCCTAGCGGGGACCGGGGAGCTGTTTTTT. It translates to CASSQDSLAGTGELFF.

The chain recombines TRBV7-9 with TRBJ2-7; 8 bases align to TRBD1. Trimming took 6 bases from V and 1 from J; bases not matched to a gene: 11. This CDR3 region has 16 residues. Germline CDR1 and CDR2: SEHNR and FQNEAQ (reference sequence). The CDR3 spells CASRSTNRGASYEQYF. Here the CDR3 DNA reads TGTGCCAGCAGATCAACCAACAGGGGGGCATCCTACGAGCAGTACTTC.

This rearrangement joins TRBV7-2 to TRBJ2-5, with no clear D. The CDR3 consists of 14 residues. The ends were cut back, 5 bases at V and 6 bases at J, with 16 bases in the middle. Germline V gene sequence: CDR1 SGHTA, CDR2 FQGNSA. This chain's CDR3 is CASSPPGVVQTQYF. In nucleotides, the CDR3 is TGTGCCAGCAGCCCACCCGGTGTAGTACAGACCCAGTACTTC.

V usage is TRBV5-5 and J usage is TRBJ2-3; TRBD1 is a possible D gene (5 bases). The V gene's germline CDR1 is SGHKS and CDR2 YYEKEE (reference sequence). V dropped 5 bases and J dropped 4 bases, with 14 bases sitting between them. The CDR3 is 14 amino acids. CDR3 in amino acids: CASRQTEASDTQYF. CDR3 in DNA: TGTGCCAGCAGACAGACAGAAGCGTCAGATACGCAGTATTTT.

This clonotype was seen repeatedly, ten times or more. The chain employs TRBV29-1 and TRBJ2-3; D ambiguous. The CDR3 covers 10 residues. Germline CDR1 SQVTM, CDR2 ANQGSEA. Trimming took 7 bases from V and 7 from J, leaving 9 bases between them. This CDR3 reads CSAFLNTQYF. CDR3 in DNA: TGCAGCGCCTTCTTGAATACGCAGTATTTT.

V gene TRBV6-2 or TRBV6-3 combines with J gene TRBJ2-7, with 8 bases aligning to TRBD2. Germline V CDR1 and CDR2: MNHEY, SVGEGT. V was clipped by 10 bases and J by 2 bases; unmatched bases: 7. This CDR3 region has 13 residues. The CDR3 DNA reads as TGTGCCACCCAGAGGGGACTAGCCTACGAGCAGTACTTC. Protein: CATQRGLAYEQYF.

The chain has TRBV6-5 and TRBJ2-5, with D unclear. This CDR3 region has 13 residues. Germline CDR1 MNHEY, CDR2 SVGAGI. Trimming shortened V by 2 bases and J by 1 base, and 5 bases separated the two germline ends. CDR3 nucleotide sequence: TGTGCCAGCAGTTACACCCCCCAAGAGACCCAGTACTTC. Protein product: CASSYTPQETQYF.

This chain joins TRBV9 and TRBJ2-5; perhaps TRBD1 as D (5 bases). In germline, CDR1 is SGDLS, CDR2 YYNGEE. The CDR3 contains 15 residues. The V end was cut by 0 bases, the J end by 5 bases, with 14 bases between. Here the CDR3 reads CASSVGPTVRETQYF. The CDR3 nucleotides read TGTGCCAGCAGCGTAGGTCCGACAGTTCGGGAGACCCAGTACTTC.

This clonotype turned up a few times. The chain has TRBV29-1 and TRBJ1-1, with a possible D match to TRBD1 (5 bases). Between the trimmed V and J ends, which lost 7 bases and 8 bases, there was a span of 14 bases. There are 11 residues in the CDR3. Germline CDR1 is SQVTM and CDR2 is ANQGSEA. CDR3 nucleotides: TGCAGCGCCAGGGTTAGTGGAGAAGCTTTCTTT. It specifies CSARVSGEAFF.